The table lists the clone carrying this T cell receptor (beta chain) with many counts. Its matching antigen is unknown. The entry originates in a study of T cells after yellow fever vaccination. The study, taken as a whole, reports: Researchers report a weaker secondary response that nonetheless peaked faster, day 5 versus 15.

The CDR3 runs to 12 residues. CDR1 and CDR2 (germline): SQVTM, ANQGSEA. J gave up 10 bases and V 2 bases, and 6 bases lay outside the gene matches. 5'RACE template switching produced TCR cDNA carrying a universal primer site and UMIs. A single record per CDR3 protein comes from TCRdb applying MiXCR to the 5' RACE reads. The sample records some 350,000 distinct CDR3 sequences, approximately 4% being singletons. V is TRBV29-1 and J is TRBJ2-7; 9 bases are shared with TRBD1. The sample consisted of PBMCs, taken 5 days after the yellow fever booster vaccination. This TCR was sampled from a man between 18 and 35 years old who received the YFV17D yellow fever vaccine. CDR3 nucleotides: TGCAGCGTTGAATCCGGGACAGGGCGACAGTACTTC. Protein sequence: CSVESGTGRQYF.